This TCR beta chain was identified in a study of early T cells in non-severe SARS-CoV-2 infection. Study-wide background: Sequencing was performed on bulk RNA from unsorted whole blood, leaving chains unpaired.

Regarding the study as a whole: Lookups in VDJdb leaned toward anti-spike CD8 responses and missed private and CD4 specificities.

This clonotype was seen ten or more times. As yet, its antigen is unknown. Unique molecular identifiers were affixed to single, distinct cDNA molecules. TCRdb fed the 5' RACE reads into MiXCR, producing one record per CDR3 protein. This table has tens of thousands of distinct CDR3 sequences, 6.8% appearing once. The CDR3 loop spans 12 amino acids. Trimming cost V 4 bases and J 2 bases, with 7 bases left between them. CDR1 is SQVTM and CDR2 is ANQGSEA in the germline V gene. The clonotype was recovered from an adult who was a healthcare worker with PCR-confirmed SARS-CoV-2 infection or an uninfected control (not recorded which). Here the sequenced sample was whole blood, taken at baseline. The rearrangement joins TRBV29-1 to TRBJ2-3; D call uncertain. CDR3 protein: CSVGRNTDTQYF. CDR3 nucleotide sequence: TGCAGCGTTGGACGGAACACAGATACGCAGTATTTT.